This entry describes one TCR beta chain. Its antigen specificity is not known. Base qualities were left out, and no much larger clone turns up one base away. This record comes from a study of blood T cells in healthy people across ages (dated by TCRdb to about 2015). About the full investigation: In model experiments, template switching captured about one uniquely barcoded TCR beta cDNA molecule for every two T cells. Using deep sequencing normalized with unique cDNA molecular identifiers, the study measured how TCR beta repertoire diversity changes with age. To avoid experimental bias, donors of different ages were spread randomly across the sequencing lanes. The study analyzed two additional independent replicas of 1 million unique cDNA reads from the same blood draw for two donors, one aged 18 to 30 and one aged 80 or older. The donors were split into four age groups: young (average 16 years), middle-aged (about 40), aged (over 55) and long-lived (approximately 89).

Receptor amplification or capture employed 5' RACE. TCRdb names Illumina HiSeq 2500 as the instrument used. A second PCR of about 7 to 12 cycles was run with a J-beta primer mix and a sample-barcoded 5' primer. A template-switch 5' adaptor carrying 12 random nucleotides introduced a unique molecular identifier onto each TCR beta cDNA molecule. At least 2.5 million CDR3-containing paired-end reads were obtained from each sample. First-strand cDNA was synthesized from all RNA with the Mint cDNA synthesis kit, primed by a TRBC-specific oligonucleotide. After uracil-DNA glycosylase treatment, a first 18-cycle PCR used universal primers M1SS and BC2_uni_R on all cDNA. The published analysis was carried out like this. Normalization of each sample was performed by random selection of 1 million high-quality reads, each carrying a distinct molecular identifier. Reads sharing molecular identifiers were discarded rather than binned into consensus sequences. MiTCR, set to a Q25 quality threshold and the strictest error-elimination algorithm, was used for CDR3 identification, clonotype clustering and error correction. A nonparametric unseen species model with Euler transformation was used to estimate a lower bound on total TCR beta diversity. TCRdb reanalyzed the raw reads on its own, using fastp at Q25 for trimming and MiXCR for clone calling, and kept in-frame beta chains. Rows with one shared CDR3 protein collapse into an entry with the most common genes and DNA. These V and J calls are TCRdb output, not the study's own analysis. The sample table contains about 1.8 million distinct CDR3 sequences; only one count was recorded for less than 50% of them. Roughly 2.1% of the sample belongs to the ten largest clones.

Findings and caveats that apply to the study as a whole: Observed TCR beta diversity per million T cells fell roughly linearly with age, and a significant reduction was already apparent by age roughly 40. Total diversity estimates from one million sequenced T cells were considered lower bounds and underestimates. A strong correlation was found between observed TCR beta diversity and the percentage of naive T cells measured by flow cytometry. The long-lived group showed more naive CD4+ T cells, fewer expanded clones and increased TCR diversity than the aged group, suggesting age selection. Since profiling was done on bulk unsorted PBMCs, naive and antigen-experienced compartments could not be conclusively compared. Because the CMV infection status of the donors was unknown, age-related changes in expanded clonotypes may potentially have been confounded.

The donors were roughly 40 Caucasian individuals from Russia, aged 6 to 90 years, who were systemically healthy. Each donor gave 8 to 10 milliliters of peripheral blood, collected into EDTA-treated Vacutainer tubes. PBMCs were isolated by Ficoll-Paque density-gradient centrifugation, with at least 7 million obtained per sample. Total RNA was extracted from PBMCs with Trizol reagent, with at least 6 micrograms obtained per sample. For every donor, flow cytometry on a PBMC aliquot measured the percentage of naive CD45RAhigh/CD27high T cells. The germline V gene sets CDR1 to MNHEY and CDR2 to SVGEGT. Its CDR3 holds 15 amino acids, cysteine through phenylalanine. The read is trimmed to its CDR3 DNA, 45 bases read in frame from base 1. The trim is 6 bases for V and 0 bases for J, with a gap of 14 bases between the germline ends.

The sequence was obtained from a woman between 40 and 55 years old in good health. The V and J genes are TRBV6-2 or TRBV6-3 and TRBJ1-2, with no D gene named confidently. The sample was blood. The CDR3: CASSTPGRTNYGYTF. In nucleotide form, the sequence is TGTGCCAGCAGCACTCCGGGGAGGACTAACTATGGCTACACCTTC.